This TCR beta chain derives from a study of blood T cell dynamics during melanoma immunotherapy. Across the study: Metastatic melanoma patients received first-line pembrolizumab or nivolumab plus ipilimumab.

Time point described: week 3, after first cycle of checkpoint inhibitor. A single count supports this clone. Its cognate antigen is unknown. DNA loading was fixed at approximately 0.35 ug for all bulk PBMC samples. Produced via immunoSEQ multiplex PCR; TCRdb's table is partial and in-frame only. The table has 10,000 or so clones, less than 90% seen once; the top ten hold approximately 4.1%. Overall study findings and caveats: The study could not tell melanoma-specific clones from general immune activation.

The receptor comes from a human donor with melanoma. This sample comprised blood, obtained from a patient treated with checkpoint blockade.

This chain's CDR3 is CASSFPSQGNEQFF. Written as DNA, the CDR3 is TGCGCCAGCAGCTTTCCGTCCCAAGGGAATGAGCAGTTCTTC. This chain uses TRBV5-1 with TRBJ2-1; D remains ambiguous. Germline loops: CDR1 SGHRS, CDR2 YFSETQ. V lost 2 bases to trimming and J lost 7 bases, with 13 bases between them. CDR3 length: 14 amino acids.